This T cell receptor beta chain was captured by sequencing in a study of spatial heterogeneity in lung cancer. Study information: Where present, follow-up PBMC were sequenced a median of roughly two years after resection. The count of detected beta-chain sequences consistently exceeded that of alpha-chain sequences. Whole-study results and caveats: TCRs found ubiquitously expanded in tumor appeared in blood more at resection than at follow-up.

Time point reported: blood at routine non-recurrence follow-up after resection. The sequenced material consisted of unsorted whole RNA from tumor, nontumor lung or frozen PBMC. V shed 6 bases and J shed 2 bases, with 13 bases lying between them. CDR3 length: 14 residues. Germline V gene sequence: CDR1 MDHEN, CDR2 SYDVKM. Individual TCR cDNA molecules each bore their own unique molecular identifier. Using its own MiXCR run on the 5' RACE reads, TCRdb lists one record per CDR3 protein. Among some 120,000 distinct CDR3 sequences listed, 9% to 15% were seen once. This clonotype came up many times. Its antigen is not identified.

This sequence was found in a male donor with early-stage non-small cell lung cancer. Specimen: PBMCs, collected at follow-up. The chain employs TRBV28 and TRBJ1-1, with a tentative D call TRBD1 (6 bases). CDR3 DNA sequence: TGTGCCAGCAGGGGATTACAGGGAAACACTGAAGCTTTCTTT. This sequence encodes CASRGLQGNTEAFF.